Listed below are T cell receptor beta chains from one sample, sequenced in a study of CXCR3-negative and CXCR3-positive naive CD8 T cells. TCRdb reprocessed the 5' RACE reads and keeps a single row for each CDR3 protein, giving no DNA. This sample's clone table lists about 89,000 distinct CDR3 sequences. Sequences were obtained from naive CXCR3+ CD8+ T cells from blood. The receptors come from a human donor in good health. Some clones in this sample may be carry-over from other donors' samples. CDR3s include the opening cysteine and the closing phenylalanine or tryptophan. Expanded clones are given a class, and other clones once, few, many or no size at all.

cdr3_aa: CASSEGTNYGYTF
j_call: TRBJ1-2
v_call: TRBV12-3/TRBV12-4
clone_size: NA

cdr3_aa: CASGAMRTDTQYF
j_call: TRBJ2-3
v_call: TRBV2
clone_size: NA

cdr3_aa: CASSLTGGPYNEQFF
j_call: TRBJ2-1
v_call: TRBV7-2
clone_size: NA

cdr3_aa: CASSKASLAGPHRELFF
j_call: TRBJ2-2
v_call: TRBV21-1
clone_size: NA

cdr3_aa: CASSPDYEQYF
j_call: TRBJ2-7
v_call: TRBV25-1
clone_size: NA

cdr3_aa: CSVGGQGMNTEAFF
j_call: TRBJ1-1
v_call: TRBV29-1
clone_size: medium-sized

cdr3_aa: CASTQVGRETEQYF
j_call: TRBJ2-7
v_call: TRBV7-9
clone_size: NA

cdr3_aa: CSVSQADSGNTIYF
j_call: TRBJ1-3
v_call: TRBV29-1
clone_size: NA

cdr3_aa: CATSRVDRDYEQYF
j_call: TRBJ2-7
v_call: TRBV15
clone_size: NA

cdr3_aa: CSARGGWDEAYEQYF
j_call: TRBJ2-7
v_call: TRBV20-1
clone_size: NA

cdr3_aa: CASSPATSYTEQFF
j_call: TRBJ2-1
v_call: TRBV14
clone_size: NA

cdr3_aa: CASSLEGRGDYEQYF
j_call: TRBJ2-7
v_call: TRBV7-8
clone_size: NA

cdr3_aa: CASRATDTQYF
j_call: TRBJ2-3
v_call: TRBV12-3/TRBV12-4
clone_size: NA

cdr3_aa: CASSLDGASGNTIYF
j_call: TRBJ1-3
v_call: TRBV7-6
clone_size: NA

cdr3_aa: CASSLSGQVGEQYF
j_call: TRBJ2-7
v_call: TRBV7-8
clone_size: NA

cdr3_aa: CASPFEGDTGELFF
j_call: TRBJ2-2
v_call: TRBV11-1
clone_size: NA

cdr3_aa: CASSLWAGGVNEQFF
j_call: TRBJ2-1
v_call: TRBV7-3
clone_size: NA

cdr3_aa: CASSFDAVEQYF
j_call: TRBJ2-7
v_call: TRBV5-1
clone_size: NA

cdr3_aa: CASSPARDYGDQETQYF
j_call: TRBJ2-5
v_call: TRBV11-2
clone_size: NA

cdr3_aa: CASSPTSGGPEDTQYF
j_call: TRBJ2-3
v_call: TRBV12-3/TRBV12-4
clone_size: NA

cdr3_aa: CAWWGANTGELFF
j_call: TRBJ2-2
v_call: TRBV30
clone_size: NA

cdr3_aa: CASSWSGGGTEAFF
j_call: TRBJ1-1
v_call: TRBV5-1
clone_size: NA

cdr3_aa: CSSRGATEETQYF
j_call: TRBJ2-5
v_call: TRBV20-1
clone_size: NA

cdr3_aa: CSARDRAGGFYEQYF
j_call: TRBJ2-7
v_call: TRBV20-1
clone_size: NA

cdr3_aa: CSARNVVGTSYEQYF
j_call: TRBJ2-7
v_call: TRBV20-1
clone_size: NA

cdr3_aa: CSQLAGLYNEQFF
j_call: TRBJ2-1
v_call: TRBV29-1
clone_size: NA

cdr3_aa: CASLGLEYYEQYF
j_call: TRBJ2-7
v_call: TRBV9
clone_size: NA

cdr3_aa: CASSSSRGIQSSYNSPLHF
j_call: TRBJ1-6
v_call: TRBV28
clone_size: NA

cdr3_aa: CASSLYNSEYYEQYF
j_call: TRBJ2-7
v_call: TRBV5-4
clone_size: NA

cdr3_aa: CASSPYGGASEAFF
j_call: TRBJ1-1
v_call: TRBV4-2
clone_size: NA

cdr3_aa: CASTDHSYEQYF
j_call: TRBJ2-7
v_call: TRBV12-3/TRBV12-4
clone_size: NA

cdr3_aa: CASFGEKETQYF
j_call: TRBJ2-5
v_call: TRBV2
clone_size: NA

cdr3_aa: CASSLSTDIGSYEQYF
j_call: TRBJ2-7
v_call: TRBV27
clone_size: NA

cdr3_aa: CASSPGTGGAYEQYF
j_call: TRBJ2-7
v_call: TRBV5-1
clone_size: NA

cdr3_aa: CSARASGANTGELFF
j_call: TRBJ2-2
v_call: TRBV20-1
clone_size: NA

cdr3_aa: CASTLQTSLETQYF
j_call: TRBJ2-5
v_call: TRBV21-1
clone_size: NA

cdr3_aa: CAWSVRADTQYF
j_call: TRBJ2-3
v_call: TRBV30
clone_size: NA

cdr3_aa: CASSFGRTGTEAFF
j_call: TRBJ1-1
v_call: TRBV7-9
clone_size: NA

cdr3_aa: CASSLSRRHNEQFF
j_call: TRBJ2-1
v_call: TRBV27
clone_size: NA

cdr3_aa: CASGVGHYEQYF
j_call: TRBJ2-7
v_call: TRBV25-1
clone_size: NA

cdr3_aa: CASSLLDMGIDEQYF
j_call: TRBJ2-7
v_call: TRBV7-6
clone_size: NA

cdr3_aa: CASSGETGALDEQYF
j_call: TRBJ2-7
v_call: TRBV28
clone_size: NA

cdr3_aa: CAIRDLADEQFF
j_call: TRBJ2-1
v_call: TRBV10-3
clone_size: NA

cdr3_aa: CASSYVGDEQFF
j_call: TRBJ2-1
v_call: TRBV6-5
clone_size: NA

cdr3_aa: CVTPNRGNQPQHF
j_call: TRBJ1-5
v_call: TRBV7-9
clone_size: NA

cdr3_aa: CASSAYRVNTEAFF
j_call: TRBJ1-1
v_call: TRBV5-1
clone_size: NA

cdr3_aa: CASNQGGTQYF
j_call: TRBJ2-3
v_call: TRBV19
clone_size: NA

cdr3_aa: CASGYSYEQYF
j_call: TRBJ2-7
v_call: TRBV28
clone_size: NA

cdr3_aa: CASSPSGRAREQYF
j_call: TRBJ2-7
v_call: TRBV7-2
clone_size: NA

cdr3_aa: CSAPPTGISYEQYF
j_call: TRBJ2-7
v_call: TRBV20-1
clone_size: NA

cdr3_aa: CSVGGSRSYEQYF
j_call: TRBJ2-7
v_call: TRBV29-1
clone_size: NA

cdr3_aa: CASVGPRGIQYF
j_call: TRBJ2-4
v_call: TRBV2
clone_size: NA

cdr3_aa: CASSLAGGIHEQYF
j_call: TRBJ2-7
v_call: TRBV5-4
clone_size: NA